This note documents a single TCR beta chain sequence. The antigen is not known. The germline gives CDR1 MNHNS, CDR2 SASEGT. The germline V and J ends were trimmed by 1 base and 7 bases, with 17 bases remaining between them. This CDR3 contains 16 residues. CD45RO/CCR7/CD25/CD127/CD95/CD27 sorting isolated CD4+ naive, central memory, regulatory and stem cell-like memory cells. This sample stems from a study of beta chain features in type 1 diabetes. As for the study in general: Healthy donors resembled patients in age, gender and cell yields. Findings of the study overall: The study found moderately but significantly shorter TCRB CDR3s in all four CD4+ subsets of Type 1 diabetes patients.

The sequenced template was cDNA made from the entire isolated RNA. Assay: immunoSEQ multiplex PCR; the TCRdb copy retains only in-frame clones and omits some. Of 330,000 or so clones in the sample, 14% were seen once. The sequencing input was central memory CD4+ T cells from blood. This receptor was taken from a man aged 25-45 years in good health. The J gene is TRBJ2-1, the V gene TRBV6-1; D may be TRBD1 (5 bases). The CDR3 nucleotides are TGTGCCAGCAGTGAAGTTCAGGGCCCCCCATTAAATGAGCAGTTCTTC. This encodes CASSEVQGPPLNEQFF.